This T cell receptor (beta chain) comes out of a study of blood T cells in healthy people across ages. Sample-barcoded 5' priming and a J-beta primer mix drove a second PCR of roughly 6 to 12 cycles. TCRdb processed the 5' RACE reads anew with MiXCR; each CDR3 protein has one entry. Altogether hundreds of thousands of distinct CDR3 sequences are present, roughly three fifths being singletons, with the ten largest covering roughly 24%. The ends were cut back, 7 bases at V and 0 bases at J, with 8 bases in the middle. Germline V gene data show CDR1 as SNHLY and CDR2 as FYNNEI. The CDR3 runs to 13 residues.

The sample taken for sequencing was blood. The genes are TRBV2 and TRBJ2-3; D is possibly TRBD1 (6 bases). The TCR sequence derives from a man aged 35 to 55 in good health. For the CDR3, the DNA is TGTGCCAGCAAACAGGGCAGCACAGATACGCAGTATTTT. Amino acids: CASKQGSTDTQYF.